Detailed here is one T cell receptor beta chain. Its antigen is not known. The germline gives CDR1 SGDLS, CDR2 YYNGEE. CDR3 size: 18 residues. V was pared by 0 bases and J by 2 bases, with 9 bases of the junction left unmatched. This sample was taken from a study of beta chain features in type 1 diabetes. Findings and caveats of the study: In comparison with healthy donors, patients had naive, central memory and Treg TCRB repertoires that appeared more similar. Moderate but significant shortening of TCRB CDR3s was recorded in all four CD4+ subsets from Type 1 diabetes patients.

Purities in excess of 95% were seen in all sorted populations. Expressed TCRB transcripts were sequenced, since all the RNA that had been isolated was reverse transcribed. Only in-frame clones appear in the TCRdb table, and some are missing; sequencing was by immunoSEQ multiplex PCR. The sample shows approximately 170,000 clones, less than 9.5% of them seen only once. The chain recombines TRBV9 with TRBJ2-4, with TRBD1 matching 9 bases. Input material: central memory CD4+ T cells from blood. This receptor was identified in a woman between 35 and 50 years old with type 1 diabetes. The CDR3 coding sequence is TGTGCCAGCAGCGTAGGTGATCCGGGACAGGGTACCAAAAACATTCAGTACTTC. Its protein product is CASSVGDPGQGTKNIQYF.